The 24 T cell receptor beta chains below were found in one sample sequenced in a study of T cell changes during pregnancy in multiple sclerosis. Here immunoSEQ multiplex PCR was the method, and the copy in TCRdb shows in-frame clones only, minus some. The sample consists of tens of thousands of clones, 94% of them appearing once. This specimen consisted of peripheral blood, obtained in the third trimester of pregnancy. All receptors derive from a female donor with multiple sclerosis, enrolled in a pregnancy study.

This chain connects TRBV6-5 to TRBJ2-7; 9 nucleotides line up with TRBD1. Trimming removed 8 bases from V and 5 bases from J; junction bases left unmatched: 1. The CDR3 has 11 residues. Per the germline V gene, CDR1 is MNHEY and CDR2 is SVGAGI. As DNA, the CDR3 is TGTGCCAGCGGGACAGGGAACGAGCAGTACTTC. Amino acid sequence: CASGTGNEQYF.

The V gene is TRBV6-1, the J gene TRBJ2-7; TRBD2 agrees at 14 bases. The CDR3 spans 16 residues. V lost 2 bases, J lost 3 bases, and 3 bases stayed unmatched. Germline loops: CDR1 MNHNS, CDR2 SASEGT. The CDR3 nucleotides are TGTGCCAGCAGTGAACGGGGGACTAGCGGGAGCTACGAGCAGTACTTC. This sequence encodes CASSERGTSGSYEQYF.

The V call is TRBV4-3, the J call TRBJ2-3, with 12 nucleotides matching TRBD2. The germline gives CDR1 LGHNA, CDR2 YSLEER. CDR3 length: 18 residues. With 0 bases clipped from V and 2 bases from J, the junction kept 6 bases outside the gene matches. The CDR3 coding sequence is TGCGCCAGCAGCCAAGAGCGGACTAGCGGGACCAACACAGATACGCAGTATTTT. Translating it yields CASSQERTSGTNTDTQYF.

This sequence joins TRBV19 and TRBJ1-1; D remains ambiguous. Trimming pared 3 bases from V and 3 bases from J, leaving 14 bases between. The CDR3 consists of 15 residues. CDR1 is LNHDA, CDR2 SQIVND, per germline (reference sequence). The CDR3 DNA sequence: TGTGCCAGTAGTATTGAGAGGGTTTCGGACACTGAAGCTTTCTTT. It is translated as CASSIERVSDTEAFF.

J is TRBJ2-7 and V is TRBV5-1; the D gene is possibly TRBD2 (6 bases). The CDR3 spans 15 residues. Trimming cost V 0 bases and J 7 bases, with 17 bases left between them. In germline, CDR1 is SGHRS, CDR2 YFSETQ. CDR3 sequence (DNA): TGCGCCAGCAGCTTGGAGCGATCCTCCGCGGGAGAGCAGTACTTC. Translating it yields CASSLERSSAGEQYF.

CDR3 residues: CASSDPVGTSRPSNTQYF. Written as DNA, the CDR3 is TGCGCCAGCAGTGACCCTGTGGGGACTAGCCGACCTTCGAATACGCAGTATTTT. The V and J genes are TRBV10-1 and TRBJ2-3, with 9 nucleotides matching TRBD2. After removal of 3 bases from V and 7 bases from J, the junction contained 17 bases not matched to a gene. The CDR3 extends over 18 amino acids. The germline V gene has CDR1 WNHNN and CDR2 SYGVQD (reference sequence).

This chain links TRBV11-2 with TRBJ2-1; D may be TRBD2 (6 bases). Trimming left V 4 bases short and J 7 bases short, with 14 bases between. Germline CDR1 SGHAT, CDR2 FQNNGV. There are 14 residues in the CDR3. The CDR3 is CASSSTSLSNEQFF. CDR3 in DNA: TGTGCCAGCAGCTCGACTAGTTTGTCGAATGAGCAGTTCTTC.

The chain couples TRBV11-1 to TRBJ2-2; D not certain. Germline CDR1 reads SGHAT; CDR2 reads FQDESV (reference sequence). CDR3 length: 12 amino acids. V was clipped by 6 bases and J by 6 bases, with 8 bases between them. The CDR3, as DNA: TGTGCCAGCAGGCTCGCGTCCGGGGAGCTGTTTTTT. Translated, it gives CASRLASGELFF.

The chain uses TRBV11-1 and TRBJ2-7, with 10 bases that match TRBD2. Germline V CDR1 and CDR2: SGHAT, FQDESV (reference sequence). The CDR3 length is 14 residues. After removal of 4 bases from V and 4 bases from J, the junction contained 4 bases not matched to a gene. This CDR3 reads CASSSGLASYEQYF. CDR3 coding DNA: TGTGCCAGCAGCTCGGGACTAGCGAGTTACGAGCAGTACTTC.

The rearrangement uses TRBV5-4 and TRBJ2-5, with D possibly being TRBD2 (6 bases). V was trimmed by 7 bases and J by 3 bases, leaving 28 bases between them. Germline V gives CDR1 SGHNT, CDR2 YYREEE (reference sequence). The CDR3 has 18 residues. As DNA, the CDR3 is TGTGCCAGCCAACCCCCATCGATGGTAGCGGACGGCAAAGAGACCCAGTACTTC. This gives the protein CASQPPSMVADGKETQYF.

The rearrangement joins TRBV6-4 to TRBJ2-3; 9 nucleotides match TRBD2. The ends lost 4 bases at V and 4 bases at J; junction bases unmatched: 3. The germline gives CDR1 MRHNA, CDR2 SNTAGT. CDR3 length equals 14 residues. The DNA of the CDR3 is TGTGCCAGCAGTGTTGCGGGAGGGTCAGATACGCAGTATTTT. Residues: CASSVAGGSDTQYF.

The chain uses TRBV30 and TRBJ2-7; 7 positions match TRBD1. V was pared by 6 bases and J by 1 base, with 12 bases of the junction left unmatched. Per germline, CDR1 GTSNPN and CDR2 SVGIG (reference sequence). The CDR3 spans 15 residues. The CDR3 sequence is CACLGTGQASYEQYF. The CDR3 coding sequence is TGTGCCTGCCTGGGGACCGGACAGGCTTCCTACGAGCAGTACTTC.

The DNA for the CDR3 is TGTGCCAGCAGCTTGGGACAGGGCCATCATGGCTACACCTTC. This translates into CASSLGQGHHGYTF. This sequence joins TRBV5-6 and TRBJ1-2, with 7 bases matching TRBD1. There are 14 residues in the CDR3. V was pared by 0 bases and J by 6 bases, with 5 bases of the junction left unmatched. From germline, CDR1 is SGHDT and CDR2 YYEEEE.

The genes are TRBV5-1 and TRBJ2-1, with D perhaps TRBD1 (6 bases). V shed 4 bases and J shed 5 bases, with 16 bases lying between them. The CDR3 length is 15 residues. Germline CDR1 reads SGHRS; CDR2 reads YFSETQ. CDR3 sequence reads: CASSLKQGFDNEQFF. The CDR3 nucleotides are TGCGCCAGCAGCCTAAAACAGGGTTTCGACAATGAGCAGTTCTTC.

The chain is built from TRBV7-8 and TRBJ2-3; 9 bases align to TRBD2. The CDR3 has 19 residues. The trim removed 2 bases at V and 8 bases at J, leaving 20 bases unmatched. Germline V lookup: CDR1 SGHVS, CDR2 FQNEAQ. The DNA for the CDR3 is TGTGCCAGCAGCTTATTAAGTGCGCGGGCTAGCGGGATGTTCGGTACGCAGTATTTT. Translation gives CASSLLSARASGMFGTQYF.

The chain has TRBV7-2 and TRBJ2-7; no firm D call. Deletions cut 6 bases from V and 0 bases from J, with 9 bases between. This CDR3 spans 13 amino acids. Per germline, CDR1 SGHTA and CDR2 FQGNSA. CDR3 nucleotides: TGTGCCAGCAGGCCAGATAACTCCTACGAGCAGTACTTC. Translating it yields CASRPDNSYEQYF.

V and J are TRBV7-9 and TRBJ1-5, with D possibly TRBD1 on 5 matching bases. The CDR3 sequence is 14 residues long. Germline V gene sequence: CDR1 SEHNR, CDR2 FQNEAQ (reference sequence). V was trimmed by 5 bases and J by 5 bases, leaving 13 bases between them. In nucleotides, the CDR3 is TGTGCCAGCAGCCCCGCGGACACCTATCAGCCCCAGCATTTT. Amino acids: CASSPADTYQPQHF.

J is TRBJ2-6 and V is TRBV28, with TRBD1 identical over 8 bases. The V gene end was trimmed by 5 bases and the J gene end by 0 bases; junction bases not matched to a gene: 6. The CDR3 has 17 residues. Per germline, CDR1 MDHEN and CDR2 SYDVKM. The CDR3 nucleotides read TGTGCCAGCAGTAGCACAGGGGGGTACTCTGGGGCCAACGTCCTGACTTTC. The encoded protein is CASSSTGGYSGANVLTF.

The chain joins TRBV28 to TRBJ2-7, with 13 bases lining up with TRBD2. The germline gives CDR1 MDHEN, CDR2 SYDVKM. V gave up 4 bases and J gave up 7 bases; unmatched junction bases: 19. The CDR3 consists of 19 residues. The CDR3: CASSSPRTSGSSKLGEQYF. Written as DNA, the CDR3 is TGTGCCAGCAGTTCCCCCCGGACTAGCGGGAGTTCCAAGCTAGGGGAGCAGTACTTC.

The chain recombines TRBV9 with TRBJ2-3, with 10 bases identical to TRBD2. The junction had 2 bases not matched to a gene; V was cut back by 3 bases and J by 1 base. This CDR3 region has 15 residues. CDR1 is SGDLS, CDR2 YYNGEE, per germline. CDR3 residues: CASSGSGRGTDTQYF. The CDR3 DNA follows: TGTGCCAGCAGCGGCAGCGGGAGGGGCACAGATACGCAGTATTTT.

This clone is a singleton in its sample. The rearrangement uses TRBV7-8 and TRBJ2-7; perhaps TRBD1 as D (5 bases). Trimming took off 1 base at V and 3 bases at J, with 22 bases between the two ends. This CDR3 is built from 18 residues. Germline CDR1 is SGHVS and CDR2 is FQNEAQ. The CDR3 DNA follows: TGTGCCAGCAGCTTAGTTGTATCTTCCGGTACAGGACGCTACGAGCAGTACTTC. It translates to CASSLVVSSGTGRYEQYF.

V is TRBV5-1 and J is TRBJ2-3, with 8 bases identical to TRBD2. The length of the CDR3 is 17 residues. CDR1 and CDR2 (germline): SGHRS, YFSETQ. V was pared by 0 bases and J by 6 bases, with 12 bases of the junction left unmatched. CDR3 coding DNA: TGCGCCAGCAGCTTGGGATTCAGCGGGAGCGCCATGGATACGCAGTATTTT. As protein: CASSLGFSGSAMDTQYF.

The chain is built from TRBV19 and TRBJ2-1; D is uncertain. CDR3 length equals 15 residues. Trimming left V 6 bases short and J 0 bases short, with 12 bases between. CDR1 and CDR2 from the germline V gene are LNHDA and SQIVND (reference sequence). DNA for the CDR3: TGTGCCAGTAGCCCAGTGGGCAACTCCTACAATGAGCAGTTCTTC. Residues: CASSPVGNSYNEQFF.

This chain links TRBV6-6 with TRBJ2-7; either TRBD1 or TRBD2 may supply D (7 bases each). Trimming removed 10 bases at V and 4 bases at J, with 20 bases between. The V gene's germline CDR1 is MNHNY and CDR2 SVGAGI (reference sequence). CDR3 length: 14 residues. CDR3 nucleotide sequence: TGTGCCACCAGGGGGGGCGGGAGTAAGTACGAGCAGTACTTC. It encodes CATRGGGSKYEQYF.